This record covers a single TCR beta chain. Its antigen remains unidentified. A much larger clone differs by one base, so this may be a read error. CDR1 SEHNR and CDR2 FQNEAQ come from the germline V gene (reference sequence). Trimming stripped 5 bases from V and 8 bases from J, with 15 bases between. The CDR3 has 14 amino acids. These data belong to a study of T cells in Graves' hyperthyroidism and ophthalmopathy. The study, taken as a whole, reports: Most expanded thyroid clonotypes above 0.001 also appeared in blood. A model of 13 V-J features distinguished ophthalmopathy from stable hyperthyroidism.

RNA transcripts served as the template for amplifying TCR beta CDR3 regions. HTBI primers were employed in a first-round RT-PCR of the TCR CDR3. Each CDR3 protein is one row after TCRdb ran MiXCR on the multiplex PCR reads. The repertoire holds approximately 700,000 distinct CDR3 sequences, with over 40% as singletons. The chain recombines TRBV7-9 with TRBJ1-4, with D possibly being TRBD1 (5 bases). This TCR was sampled from an adult man with Graves' disease, either hyperthyroidism or ophthalmopathy (not recorded which). Source material: peripheral blood or thyroid tissue (not recorded which). CDR3 sequence (DNA): TGTGCCAGCAGCCAAGAGAGGGCAGGGGAAAAACTGTTTTTT. Its translation is CASSQERAGEKLFF.